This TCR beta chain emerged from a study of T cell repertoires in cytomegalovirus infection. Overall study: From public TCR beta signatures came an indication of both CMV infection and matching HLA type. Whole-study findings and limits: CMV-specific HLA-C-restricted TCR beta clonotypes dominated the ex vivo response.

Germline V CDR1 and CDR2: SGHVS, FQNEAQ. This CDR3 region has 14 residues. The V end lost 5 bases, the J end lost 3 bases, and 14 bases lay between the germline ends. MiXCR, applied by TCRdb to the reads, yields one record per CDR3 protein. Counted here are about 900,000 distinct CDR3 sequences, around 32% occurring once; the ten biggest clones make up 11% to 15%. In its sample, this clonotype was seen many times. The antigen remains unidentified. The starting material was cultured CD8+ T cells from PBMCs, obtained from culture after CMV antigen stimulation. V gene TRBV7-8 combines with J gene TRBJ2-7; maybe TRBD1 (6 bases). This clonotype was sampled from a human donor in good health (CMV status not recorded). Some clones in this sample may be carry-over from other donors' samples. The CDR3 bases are TGTGCCAGCAGCCCAACAGGGATCCTCTACGAGCAGTACTTC. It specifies CASSPTGILYEQYF.